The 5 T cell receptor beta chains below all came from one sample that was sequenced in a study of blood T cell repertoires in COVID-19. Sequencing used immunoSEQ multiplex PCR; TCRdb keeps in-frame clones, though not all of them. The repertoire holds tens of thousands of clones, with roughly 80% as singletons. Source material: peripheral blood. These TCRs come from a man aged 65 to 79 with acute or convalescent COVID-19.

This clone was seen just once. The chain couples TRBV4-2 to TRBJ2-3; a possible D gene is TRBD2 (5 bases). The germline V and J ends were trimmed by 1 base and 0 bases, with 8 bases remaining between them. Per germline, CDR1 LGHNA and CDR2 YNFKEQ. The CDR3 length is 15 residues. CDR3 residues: CASSQVWTSTDTQYF. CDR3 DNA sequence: TGTGCCAGCAGCCAAGTTTGGACTAGCACAGATACGCAGTATTTT.

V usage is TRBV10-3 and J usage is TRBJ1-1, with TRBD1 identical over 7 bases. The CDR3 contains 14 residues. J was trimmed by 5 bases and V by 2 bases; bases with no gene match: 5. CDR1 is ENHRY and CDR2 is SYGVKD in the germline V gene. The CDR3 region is CAISEIQGRTEAFF. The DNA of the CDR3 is TGTGCCATCAGTGAGATACAGGGGCGGACTGAAGCTTTCTTT.

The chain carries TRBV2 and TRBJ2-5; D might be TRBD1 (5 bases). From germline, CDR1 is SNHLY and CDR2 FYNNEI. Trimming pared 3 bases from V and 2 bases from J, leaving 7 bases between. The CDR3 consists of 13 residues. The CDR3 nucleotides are TGTGCCAGCAGTGACAGGGATCAAGAGACCCAGTACTTC. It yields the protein CASSDRDQETQYF.

The CDR3 loop reads CASSLQGGENEQFF. CDR3 in DNA: TGTGCCAGCAGTCTACAGGGGGGGGAAAATGAGCAGTTCTTC. The genes are TRBV2 and TRBJ2-1, with a weak D call TRBD1 (8 bases). V dropped 5 bases and J dropped 7 bases, with 15 bases sitting between them. Germline CDR1 is SNHLY and CDR2 is FYNNEI. This CDR3 region has 14 residues.

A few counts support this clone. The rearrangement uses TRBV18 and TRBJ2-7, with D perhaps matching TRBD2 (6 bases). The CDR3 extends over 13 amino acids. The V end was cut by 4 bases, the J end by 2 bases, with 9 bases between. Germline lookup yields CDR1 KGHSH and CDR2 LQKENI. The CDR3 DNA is TGTGCCAGCTCACTCGGGGGAACCTACGAGCAGTACTTC. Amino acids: CASSLGGTYEQYF.